This passage covers 24 T cell receptor beta chains from one sample sequenced in a study of blood T cells in healthy people across ages. Using a J-beta primer mix together with a sample-barcoded 5' primer, a second PCR was run for roughly 7 to 12 cycles. MiXCR, run by TCRdb on the 5' RACE reads, gives a single entry per CDR3 protein. In the table there are approximately 800,000 distinct CDR3 sequences, under 80% of which are singletons. The source material was blood. Every receptor here comes from a man younger than 45 in good health.

The rearrangement uses TRBV4-3 and TRBJ2-4, with a weak D call TRBD1 (5 bases). CDR1 is LGHNA and CDR2 is YSLEER in the germline V gene. This CDR3 has 14 amino acids. Trimming left V 0 bases short and J 13 bases short, with 16 bases between. DNA of the CDR3: TGCGCCAGCAGCCAAGACCCCCAGGGTATATGGCAGTACTTC. This codes for CASSQDPQGIWQYF.

This clonotype was counted between two and nine times. The chain is built from TRBV20-1 and TRBJ1-1; no reliable D call. CDR3 size: 15 residues. V gave up 1 base and J gave up 0 bases, with 12 bases separating them. The germline gives CDR1 DFQATT, CDR2 SNEGSKA (reference sequence). The CDR3 DNA reads TGCAGTGCTAGAGGGGTCCGGCAGCTGAACACTGAAGCTTTCTTT. Translated, it gives CSARGVRQLNTEAFF.

This chain connects TRBV4-3 to TRBJ2-5; D is possibly TRBD2 (6 bases). Germline V gives CDR1 LGHNA, CDR2 YSLEER. This CDR3 contains 18 residues. V dropped 4 bases and J dropped 4 bases, with 25 bases sitting between them. The CDR3 sequence: CASSRLKSTGLTAETQYF. CDR3 bases: TGCGCCAGCAGCCGACTCAAGAGCACCGGACTAACGGCAGAGACCCAGTACTTC.

There are a few counts of this clonotype. The chain employs TRBV25-1 and TRBJ1-4; TRBD1 is a possible D gene (6 bases). Germline V gives CDR1 MGHDK, CDR2 SYGVNS. The CDR3 length is 19 residues. V lost 1 base to trimming and J lost 7 bases, with 25 bases between them. CDR3 loop: CASSELGPGTPQGSEKLFF. CDR3 in DNA: TGTGCCAGCAGTGAATTAGGGCCCGGGACACCCCAAGGGAGTGAAAAACTGTTTTTT.

This clonotype was counted only a few times. The chain employs TRBV9 and TRBJ1-1; D is possibly TRBD1 (5 bases). Germline loops: CDR1 SGDLS, CDR2 YYNGEE. V was cut by 4 bases and J by 1 base, with 14 bases left in between. CDR3 length: 15 residues. The CDR3 DNA follows: TGTGCCAGCAGCAGCATAACAGGACCGAACACTGAAGCTTTCTTT. Residues: CASSSITGPNTEAFF.

The chain recombines TRBV30 with TRBJ1-2; D uncertain. CDR1 GTSNPN and CDR2 SVGIG come from the germline V gene (reference sequence). This CDR3 is 14 amino acids long. V gave up 6 bases and J gave up 4 bases, with 18 bases separating them. CDR3 sequence reads: CACLPSGQVYGYTF. The CDR3 bases are TGTGCCTGCCTCCCGTCAGGTCAGGTCTATGGCTACACCTTC.

Only one count was recorded for this clonotype. The V and J genes are TRBV28 and TRBJ2-7; tentatively, D is TRBD1 (5 bases). Germline V gives CDR1 MDHEN, CDR2 SYDVKM. The CDR3 has 15 residues. Between the trimmed V and J ends, which lost 4 bases and 2 bases, there was a span of 15 bases. The CDR3 here is CASSSPQGPTYEQYF. CDR3 DNA sequence: TGTGCCAGCAGTTCCCCGCAGGGCCCGACCTACGAGCAGTACTTC.

J is TRBJ1-6 and V is TRBV21-1. TRBV21-1 is annotated as a pseudogene. The CDR3 covers 17 residues. CDR3 bases: TGTGCCAGCAGCAAACGTCCAGGACCTCGAGATAATTCACCCCTCCACTTT. It encodes CASSKRPGPRDNSPLHF.

The rearrangement uses TRBV20-1 and TRBJ2-7; 9 bases align to TRBD1. The junction had 11 bases not matched to a gene; V was cut back by 6 bases and J by 2 bases. The germline V gene has CDR1 DFQATT and CDR2 SNEGSKA (reference sequence). This CDR3 region has 15 residues. The CDR3 reads CSAQPGTGSTYEQYF. CDR3 in DNA: TGCAGTGCACAACCCGGGACAGGGAGCACCTACGAGCAGTACTTC.

The chain's CDR3 is CASSLGRDSDTDTQYF. Here the CDR3 DNA reads TGTGCCAGCAGCTTGGGTCGGGACAGCGACACAGATACGCAGTATTTT. J is TRBJ2-3 and V is TRBV5-4, with 7 bases identical to TRBD1. The V and J ends lost 0 bases and 2 bases, in that order; junction bases with no gene match: 6. The V gene's germline CDR1 is SGHNT and CDR2 YYREEE (reference sequence). There are 16 residues in the CDR3. Complete variable domain (other parts from reference TRBV5-4 and TRBJ2-3): ETGVTQSPTHLIKTRGQQVTLRCSSQSGHNTVSWYQQALGQGPQFIFQYYREEENGRGNFPPRFSGLQFPNYSSELNVNALELDDSALYLCASSLGRDSDTDTQYFGPGTRLTVL.

V is TRBV4-3 and J is TRBJ2-1, with 8 positions matching TRBD2. The germline gives CDR1 LGHNA, CDR2 YSLEER. The V and J ends lost 3 bases and 9 bases, in that order; junction bases with no gene match: 16. The CDR3 sequence is 17 residues long. The CDR3 DNA is TGCGCCAGCAGCCAGGAGATCCCTAGCGGGTGGGGTTCTGAGCAGTTCTTC. Its protein is CASSQEIPSGWGSEQFF.

This rearrangement joins TRBV7-8 to TRBJ2-3; D remains unclear. Germline assignment: CDR1 SGHVS and CDR2 FQNEAQ. The CDR3 runs 13 residues. V lost 2 bases to trimming and J lost 2 bases, with 5 bases between them. Here the CDR3 DNA reads TGTGCCAGCAGCTTACACCTCACAGATACGCAGTATTTT. It encodes CASSLHLTDTQYF.

Only one count was recorded for this clonotype. The CDR3 nucleotides are TGTGCCAGCAGCCAAGCCCCGACTAGCACGGGCATGTATACGCAGTATTTT. It codes for CASSQAPTSTGMYTQYF. The chain recombines TRBV4-2 with TRBJ2-3; 7 bases are shared with TRBD2. From germline, CDR1 is LGHNA and CDR2 YNFKEQ. V was pared by 1 base and J by 7 bases, with 14 bases of the junction left unmatched. There are 17 residues in the CDR3.

The rearrangement links TRBV6-5 to TRBJ1-4; D might be TRBD1 (5 bases). Deletions cut 8 bases from V and 8 bases from J, with 12 bases between. The V gene's germline CDR1 is MNHEY and CDR2 SVGAGI. The CDR3 length is 12 residues. For the CDR3, the DNA is TGTGCCAGCGGATGGGGACGGGAAAAACTGTTTTTT. Translating gives CASGWGREKLFF.

CDR3 residues: CASSLCRDYEQYF. CDR3 in DNA: TGTGCCAGCAGTTTATGCAGGGACTACGAGCAGTACTTC. This chain joins TRBV27 and TRBJ2-7; weak D call: TRBD1 (5 bases). Germline V gene data show CDR1 as MNHEY and CDR2 as SMNVEV (reference sequence). V lost 1 base, J lost 3 bases, and 7 bases lay in between. The CDR3 loop spans 13 amino acids.

This clonotype was detected only a few times. The V and J genes are TRBV7-6 and TRBJ1-4; 10 bases are a match to TRBD1. V shed 3 bases and J 3 bases; nucleotides not matched to a gene: 1. CDR3 size: 15 residues. Germline V gene sequence: CDR1 SGHVS, CDR2 FNYEAQ. CDR3 in amino acids: CASSLTGGSNEKLFF. The CDR3, as DNA: TGTGCCAGCAGCTTGACAGGGGGCTCTAATGAAAAACTGTTTTTT.

This chain links TRBV30 with TRBJ1-5; D is uncertain. CDR1 is GTSNPN and CDR2 is SVGIG in the germline V gene (reference sequence). V gave up 3 bases and J gave up 5 bases, with 11 bases separating them. The CDR3 loop spans 13 amino acids. CDR3 DNA sequence: TGTGCCTGGAGGGGCGGGGAACATCAGCCCCAGCATTTT. It is translated as CAWRGGEHQPQHF. Complete variable domain (other parts from reference TRBV30 and TRBJ1-5): SQTIHQWPATLVQPVGSPLSLECTVEGTSNPNLYWYRQAAGRGLQLLFYSVGIGQISSEVPQNLSASRPQDRQFILSSKKLLLSDSGFYLCAWRGGEHQPQHFGDGTRLSIL.

This clonotype was detected only a few times. V and J are TRBV29-1 and TRBJ2-1; D is perhaps TRBD1 (6 bases). The V gene's germline CDR1 is SQVTM and CDR2 ANQGSEA. The CDR3 has 12 amino acids. The V gene lost 6 bases and the J gene lost 4 bases, with 10 bases spanning the gap. The CDR3: CSVRTEYNEQFF. CDR3 bases: TGCAGCGTCAGGACAGAGTACAATGAGCAGTTCTTC.

This clonotype was counted once. The V gene is TRBV7-8, the J gene TRBJ2-7, with 7 nucleotides matching TRBD1. The better agreement between TRBJ2-4 and the DNA end casts doubt on the J call. Per germline, CDR1 SGHVS and CDR2 FQNEAQ. The CDR3 has 16 residues. For the CDR3, the DNA is TGTGCCAGCAGCTTATTTACAGGGGATACCAAAAACATTCAGTACTTC. It is translated as CASSLFTGDTKNIQYF.

This clonotype was detected a few times. The gene calls are TRBV29-1 and TRBJ2-3; TRBD1 aligns across 9 bases. This CDR3 comprises 13 residues. Trimming cost V 0 bases and J 8 bases; bases outside gene matches: 3. The germline V gene has CDR1 SQVTM and CDR2 ANQGSEA. The CDR3: CSVEETQGATQYF. The CDR3 coding sequence is TGCAGCGTTGAAGAAACACAGGGGGCTACGCAGTATTTT.

A single count supports this clonotype. J is TRBJ1-2 and V is TRBV7-9, with 8 bases fitting TRBD1. Germline CDR1 and CDR2: SEHNR and FQNEAQ (reference sequence). The V gene end was trimmed by 5 bases and the J gene end by 12 bases; junction bases not matched to a gene: 8. The CDR3 has 12 residues. The CDR3 loop is CASSIWTGRHTF. The CDR3 nucleotides are TGTGCCAGCAGCATTTGGACAGGGCGGCACACCTTC.

On this clonotype itself: A much larger clone lies a single base off, so this may be a read error. J is TRBJ2-1 and V is TRBV7-2, with D perhaps matching TRBD2 (6 bases). Per the germline V gene, CDR1 is SGHTA and CDR2 is FQGNSA. The length of the CDR3 is 12 residues. V lost 1 base and J lost 13, with 11 bases in between. CDR3: CASSLVRETQFF. In DNA, the CDR3 is TGTGCCAGCAGCTTAGTCCGGGAGACCCAGTTCTTC.

This clonotype was found a few times. Here the CDR3 reads CASSTGTSGGRGNEQFF. CDR3 DNA sequence: TGTGCCAGCAGCACCGGGACTAGCGGGGGGAGAGGAAATGAGCAGTTCTTC. The chain joins TRBV7-2 to TRBJ2-1; 15 bases fit TRBD2. Germline CDR1 and CDR2: SGHTA and FQGNSA. Trimming cost V 5 bases and J 7 bases; bases outside gene matches: 9. The CDR3 covers 17 residues.

This rearrangement joins TRBV7-9 to TRBJ2-5, with 8 bases aligning to TRBD1. TRBJ2-7 explains the end of the DNA better; the J call may be wrong. Per the germline V gene, CDR1 is SEHNR and CDR2 is FQNEAQ (reference sequence). CDR3 length equals 14 residues. In DNA form, the CDR3 reads TGTGCCAGCAGCTTAGTCGACAGGGGAAGCGAGCAGTACTTC. Protein product: CASSLVDRGSEQYF.